This TCR beta chain was identified in a study of T cell clonality in common variable immunodeficiency. Germline lookup yields CDR1 GTSNPN and CDR2 SVGIG (reference sequence). The V end was cut by 4 bases, the J end by 4 bases, with 7 bases between. The CDR3 sequence is 12 residues long. Study-wide findings and caveats: CVID subjects had higher TCRbeta clonality than healthy controls, most marked in about a third. Fewer deletions and N-nucleotide insertions were reportedly seen in common variable immunodeficiency TCR beta sequences. Fewer TCRbeta clones were shared among CVID subjects than controls.

TCRdb's copy holds only in-frame clones and misses some; the assay was immunoSEQ multiplex PCR. The sample shows 51,000 or so clones, none of them appearing just once. This clone was seen repeatedly, ten times or more. Its antigen remains unidentified. The CDR3 end is not reached by the read, which stops 3 residues before it; the germline J gene fills it in. This TCR derives from a person between 18 and 75 years old in good health. The V call is TRBV30, the J call TRBJ2-2; D perhaps matches TRBD1 (6 bases). The sequenced material came from peripheral blood mononuclear cells. This chain's CDR3 is CAWNRVTGELFF. The DNA read from the CDR3 is TGTGCCTGGAACAGGGTCACCGGGGAG.